The 28 T cell receptor beta chains below come from one sample, sequenced in a study of control samples from healthy donors and cancer patients. Repertoires were generated with immunoSEQ multiplex PCR, while TCRdb's copy carries only in-frame clones and drops some. The table has some 49,000 clones, about 86% seen once. The sequenced sample was PBMCs. Receptors were obtained from a woman aged 45-59 years with lung cancer.

This clone rates as medium-sized (0.01 to 0.1%). The V and J genes are TRBV4-2 and TRBJ1-2; 8 nucleotides match TRBD1. Unmatched junction bases numbered 7, after V lost 3 bases and J lost 4 bases. Germline V lookup: CDR1 LGHNA, CDR2 YNFKEQ. CDR3 length: 15 amino acids. CDR3 coding DNA: TGTGCCAGCAGCCAGGACGCAGGGGGCTTCTATGGCTACACCTTC. Amino acid sequence: CASSQDAGGFYGYTF.

The CDR3 bases are TGTGCCACCAGCAGAGAATCGGACATGAGCTCCTACAATGAGCAGTTCTTC. Protein: CATSRESDMSSYNEQFF. J is TRBJ2-1 and V is TRBV15; possible D gene TRBD1, 5 bases. The CDR3 sequence is 17 residues long. V was pared by 0 bases and J by 0 bases, with 12 bases between. Germline V gene lookup returns CDR1 LNHNV and CDR2 YYDKDF (reference sequence).

This clone was seen a few times. The CDR3 is CASSLEGGFNSPLHF. Written as DNA, the CDR3 is TGTGCCAGCAGCTTAGAAGGCGGATTTAATTCACCCCTCCACTTT. The rearrangement joins TRBV7-3 to TRBJ1-6; D is ambiguous. Germline CDR1 and CDR2: SGHTA and FQGTGA. The CDR3 has 15 amino acids. V lost 2 bases and J 6 bases, leaving 11 bases between the germline ends.

The V and J genes are TRBV9 and TRBJ2-7; 10 positions match TRBD2. V shed 0 bases and J 3 bases; nucleotides not matched to a gene: 6. The CDR3 loop spans 16 amino acids. Germline loops: CDR1 SGDLS, CDR2 YYNGEE. The CDR3 bases are TGTGCCAGCAGCGTAGGGGCTAGCGGGGGACGCTACGAGCAGTACTTC. Translated: CASSVGASGGRYEQYF.

Only a few counts were recorded for this clone. In DNA form, the CDR3 reads TGTGCCTGGGGCAGGGGATGGGAGCAGTACTTC. This translates into CAWGRGWEQYF. This chain joins TRBV30 and TRBJ2-7; the D gene is possibly TRBD1 (6 bases). The CDR3 has 11 amino acids. Trimming removed 5 bases from V and 7 bases from J, with 12 bases in between. Germline loops: CDR1 GTSNPN, CDR2 SVGIG (reference sequence).

This chain connects TRBV7-2 to TRBJ1-5, with D possibly TRBD1 on 5 matching bases. The V end lost 5 bases, the J end lost 1 base, and 6 bases lay between the germline ends. CDR1 is SGHTA and CDR2 is FQGNSA in the germline V gene. The CDR3 has 13 residues. The DNA for the CDR3 is TGTGCCAGCAGCCGACAGAGCAATCAGCCCCAGCATTTT. It yields the protein CASSRQSNQPQHF.

V is TRBV11-1 and J is TRBJ2-1; TRBD2 matches 8 bases. V was clipped by 5 bases and J by 8 bases; unmatched bases: 5. The CDR3 is made up of 13 amino acids. Germline V lookup: CDR1 SGHAT, CDR2 FQDESV (reference sequence). DNA for the CDR3: TGTGCCAGCAGCGGGACTAGATTCGATGAGCAGTTCTTC. Translated, it gives CASSGTRFDEQFF.

J is TRBJ1-1 and V is TRBV5-5, with D possibly matching TRBD1 (5 bases). The germline V gene encodes CDR1 SGHKS and CDR2 YYEKEE (reference sequence). CDR3 size: 13 residues. The germline V and J ends were trimmed by 7 bases and 1 base, with 11 bases remaining between them. Here the CDR3 DNA reads TGTGCCAGCGACGAAGGGGCGAACACTGAAGCTTTCTTT. It translates to CASDEGANTEAFF.

This chain connects TRBV30 to TRBJ1-2; 8 nucleotides match TRBD1. Germline trimming cut 1 base from V and 2 bases from J; bases unmatched to any gene: 0. Germline V gene data show CDR1 as GTSNPN and CDR2 as SVGIG (reference sequence). This CDR3 contains 13 residues. CDR3 sequence reads: CAWSGQGNYGYTF. The CDR3 DNA is TGTGCCTGGAGTGGACAGGGGAACTATGGCTACACCTTC.

J is TRBJ1-3 and V is TRBV9; TRBD1 is a possible D gene (6 bases). This CDR3 spans 14 amino acids. V lost 0 bases, J lost 7 bases, and 11 bases lay in between. Germline CDR1 and CDR2: SGDLS and YYNGEE. CDR3 sequence reads: CASSVAGHINTIYF. The CDR3 DNA reads as TGTGCCAGCAGCGTAGCGGGACACATCAACACCATATATTTT.

The table lists this clone with a count of one. The V gene is TRBV2, the J gene TRBJ2-3, with D tentatively TRBD2 (6 bases). V was trimmed by 7 bases and J by 2 bases, leaving 13 bases between them. Germline CDR1 SNHLY, CDR2 FYNNEI. The CDR3 covers 14 residues. In DNA form, the CDR3 reads TGTGCCAGCAACGTCGGGAGAATCACAGATACGCAGTATTTT. Protein product: CASNVGRITDTQYF.

The chain joins TRBV6-1 to TRBJ2-3; D not resolved. In germline, CDR1 is MNHNS, CDR2 SASEGT. The CDR3 is 14 residues long. The germline V and J ends were trimmed by 3 bases and 3 bases, with 10 bases remaining between them. CDR3 in amino acids: CASSESWGTDTQYF. The CDR3 DNA reads as TGTGCCAGCAGTGAGTCCTGGGGAACAGATACGCAGTATTTT.

CDR3 in amino acids: CATTPRGRQYF. The CDR3 DNA reads TGTGCCACCACACCCCGAGGGAGGCAGTATTTT. V gene TRBV10-3 combines with J gene TRBJ2-3; tentatively, D is TRBD2 (5 bases). The V end was cut by 10 bases, the J end by 11 bases, with 16 bases between. Germline values: CDR1 ENHRY, CDR2 SYGVKD. This CDR3 has 11 residues.

The V and J genes are TRBV24-1 and TRBJ2-2; the D is unclear. V lost 6 bases, J lost 11 bases, and 27 bases lay in between. Germline-derived CDR1 and CDR2 are KGHDR and SFDVKD. The CDR3 consists of 17 residues. CDR3 sequence: CATSPNPYRASTSELFF. The DNA for the CDR3 is TGTGCCACCAGTCCTAATCCTTATCGGGCCAGCACATCCGAGCTGTTTTTT.

The chain uses TRBV10-1 and TRBJ2-7; D is perhaps TRBD1 (5 bases). This CDR3 has 14 residues. From germline, CDR1 is WNHNN and CDR2 SYGVQD (reference sequence). V lost 10 bases and J lost 5, with 21 bases in between. DNA of the CDR3: TGCGCCACCTTGATGGGGCGCGGAAAGGACGAGCAGTACTTC. Translation gives CATLMGRGKDEQYF.

V and J are TRBV27 and TRBJ2-7; tentative D call: TRBD1 (5 bases). This CDR3 has 15 amino acids. From germline, CDR1 is MNHEY and CDR2 SMNVEV (reference sequence). The ends were cut back, 5 bases at V and 0 bases at J, with 14 bases in the middle. The CDR3 protein is CASSPTPGISYEQYF. Here the CDR3 DNA reads TGTGCCAGCAGTCCAACCCCAGGGATCTCCTACGAGCAGTACTTC.

The rearrangement joins TRBV7-3 to TRBJ2-6; the D gene is possibly TRBD1 (6 bases). With 5 bases removed from V and 0 bases from J, the gap between germline ends came to 20 bases. Per the germline V gene, CDR1 is SGHTA and CDR2 is FQGTGA. The CDR3 sequence is 19 residues long. For the CDR3, the DNA is TGTGCCAGCAGCCGAACACCCGGGACACCAAGCTCTGGGGCCAACGTCCTGACTTTC. This sequence encodes CASSRTPGTPSSGANVLTF.

This clone was recorded only once. This chain links TRBV2 with TRBJ1-2, with unresolved D. Germline V gene data show CDR1 as SNHLY and CDR2 as FYNNEI. Trimming left V 2 bases short and J 4 bases short, with 5 bases between. The CDR3 has 12 amino acids. CDR3 in amino acids: CASSENFYGYTF. In nucleotides, the CDR3 is TGTGCCAGCAGTGAAAATTTCTATGGCTACACCTTC. Combining the CDR3 with reference TRBV2 and TRBJ1-2 gives the whole variable domain EPEVTQTPSHQVTQMGQEVILRCVPISNHLYFYWYRQILGQKVEFLVSFYNNEISEKSEIFDDQFSVERPDGSNFTLKIRSTKLEDSAMYFCASSENFYGYTFGSGTRLTVV.

The rearrangement links TRBV7-9 to TRBJ1-3; the D is unclear. The CDR3 runs 15 residues. The V end lost 10 bases, the J end lost 0 bases, and 16 bases lay between the germline ends. Germline values: CDR1 SEHNR, CDR2 FQNEAQ (reference sequence). CDR3 DNA: TGTGCCACCATCAAGTGGGCGAGCTCTGGAAACACCATATATTTT. This gives the protein CATIKWASSGNTIYF. The full variable domain, its missing parts supplied by reference TRBV7-9 and TRBJ1-3, is DTGVSQNPRHKITKRGQNVTFRCDPISEHNRLYWYRQTLGQGPEFLTYFQNEAQLEKSRLLSDRFSAERPKGSFSTLEIQRTEQGDSAMYLCATIKWASSGNTIYFGEGSWLTVV.

The V gene is TRBV25-1, the J gene TRBJ2-5; no clear D. CDR3 length: 11 residues. CDR1 and CDR2 (germline): MGHDK, SYGVNS. V was shortened by 4 bases and J by 3 bases, with 3 bases between the two germline ends. CDR3 residues: CASSAEETQYF. The CDR3 region has the DNA TGTGCCAGCAGTGCTGAAGAGACCCAGTACTTC.

This clone was seen just once. The rearrangement joins TRBV4-1 to TRBJ1-2; D may be TRBD1 (5 bases). The length of the CDR3 is 13 residues. V dropped 0 bases and J dropped 8 bases, with 10 bases sitting between them. Germline V gives CDR1 MGHRA, CDR2 YSYEKL. In DNA, the CDR3 is TGCGCCAGCAGCCAAGAAATAAACAGGGGCTACACCTTC. This codes for CASSQEINRGYTF.

This chain uses TRBV6-5 with TRBJ2-1, with 11 bases fitting TRBD1. CDR3 length equals 14 residues. Per germline, CDR1 MNHEY and CDR2 SVGAGI. Unmatched junction bases numbered 8, after V lost 6 bases and J lost 10 bases. In nucleotides, the CDR3 is TGTGCCAGCAGCCGGGACAGGGGGTTCTCAGAGCAGTTCTTC. As protein: CASSRDRGFSEQFF.

The sample holds one count of this clone. This chain uses TRBV24-1 with TRBJ1-1; no reliable D call. Trimming removed 2 bases from V and 2 bases from J, with 5 bases in between. The CDR3 runs 13 residues. Germline values: CDR1 KGHDR, CDR2 SFDVKD. CDR3 DNA sequence: TGTGCCACCAGTGATTGGAGAAACACTGAAGCTTTCTTT. Encoded protein: CATSDWRNTEAFF.

The J gene is TRBJ1-1, the V gene TRBV30; 10 positions match TRBD1. Germline V gives CDR1 GTSNPN, CDR2 SVGIG (reference sequence). CDR3 size: 16 residues. J gave up 3 bases and V 7 bases, and 14 bases lay outside the gene matches. The CDR3 nucleotides are TGTGCCTATTTAATCCCGGGACAGGGGAAGGACACTGAAGCTTTCTTT. This sequence encodes CAYLIPGQGKDTEAFF.

The V gene is TRBV19, the J gene TRBJ1-5; 8 bases line up with TRBD1. The CDR3 totals 12 residues. The V gene end was trimmed by 8 bases and the J gene end by 6 bases; junction bases not matched to a gene: 3. Germline lookup yields CDR1 LNHDA and CDR2 SQIVND (reference sequence). For the CDR3, the DNA is TGTGCCAGTGACAGGGGAATTCAGCCCCAGCATTTT. It specifies CASDRGIQPQHF.

This rearrangement joins TRBV2 to TRBJ1-6; 7 nucleotides align to TRBD1. Per the germline V gene, CDR1 is SNHLY and CDR2 is FYNNEI. The CDR3 runs 13 residues. The trim removed 8 bases at V and 10 bases at J, leaving 8 bases unmatched. The CDR3 loop is CASRRDSSSPLHF. The CDR3 coding sequence is TGTGCCAGCCGCCGGGACAGCTCGTCACCCCTCCACTTT.

The chain carries TRBV7-2 and TRBJ2-6, with 10 bases aligning to TRBD1. The germline V gene has CDR1 SGHTA and CDR2 FQGNSA. This CDR3 is built from 17 residues. V lost 2 bases, J lost 2 bases, and 3 bases stayed unmatched. Here the CDR3 reads CASSLPGQGAGANVLTF. The CDR3 DNA reads TGTGCCAGCAGCTTACCCGGACAGGGGGCTGGGGCCAACGTCCTGACTTTC.

The gene calls are TRBV7-9 and TRBJ1-3, with D unresolved. V was shortened by 0 bases and J by 4 bases, with 4 bases between the two germline ends. CDR3 length: 13 amino acids. CDR1 and CDR2 (germline): SEHNR, FQNEAQ (reference sequence). The CDR3 nucleotides read TGTGCCAGCAGCTTAGCGCAGGGAAACACCATATATTTT. Translation gives CASSLAQGNTIYF.